This TCR beta chain is from a study of T cell responses to AZD1222 COVID-19 vaccine. Regarding the study as a whole: Elevations in Spike-specific TCR breadth and depth followed administration of two AZD1222 doses. Females outnumbered males among donors, who were mostly white British; clonal diversity was possibly underestimated. At baseline, seropositivity was found in only a handful of AZD1222 recipients. Nearly half of unique spike-specific TCRs reportedly avoided B.1.351 and B.1.1.7 mutated regions.

Data came from immunoSEQ multiplex PCR; TCRdb stores just in-frame clones and leaves some out. The data contain roughly 150,000 clones, 93% of them singletons. This clone was detected only a few times. The antigen remains undetermined. This CDR3 is also generated by other DNA sequences in the sample. In germline, CDR1 is SEHNR, CDR2 FQNEAQ (reference sequence). The CDR3 is 13 residues long. The ends were cut back, 3 bases at V and 4 bases at J, with 8 bases in the middle. Sequenced material: peripheral blood, taken on day 0 of AZD1222 vaccination. V usage is TRBV7-9 and J usage is TRBJ2-3; D might be TRBD1 or TRBD2, each matching 5 bases. This clonotype originated in an adult in good health. The CDR3 loop reads CASSFGAADTQYF. The CDR3 nucleotides are TGTGCCAGCAGCTTCGGGGCGGCAGATACGCAGTATTTT.